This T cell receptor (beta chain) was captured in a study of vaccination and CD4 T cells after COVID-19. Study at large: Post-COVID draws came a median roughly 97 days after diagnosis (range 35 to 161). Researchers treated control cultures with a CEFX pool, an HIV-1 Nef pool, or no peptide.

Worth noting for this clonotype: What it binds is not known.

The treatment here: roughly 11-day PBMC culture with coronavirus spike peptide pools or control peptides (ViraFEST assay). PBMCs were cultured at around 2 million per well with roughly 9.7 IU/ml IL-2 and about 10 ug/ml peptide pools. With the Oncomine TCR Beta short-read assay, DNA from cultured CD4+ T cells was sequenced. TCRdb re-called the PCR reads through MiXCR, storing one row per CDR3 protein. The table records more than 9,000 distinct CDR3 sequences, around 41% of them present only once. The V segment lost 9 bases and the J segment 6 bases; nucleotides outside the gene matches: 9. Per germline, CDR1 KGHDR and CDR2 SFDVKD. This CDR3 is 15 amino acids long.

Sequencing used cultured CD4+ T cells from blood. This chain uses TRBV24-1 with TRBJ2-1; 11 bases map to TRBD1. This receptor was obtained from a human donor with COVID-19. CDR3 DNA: TGTGCCACCGGCCGGGACAGGGGGAATCTCAATGAGCAGTTCTTC. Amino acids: CATGRDRGNLNEQFF.